This T cell receptor beta chain was sequenced for a study of blood T cell repertoires in COVID-19. About the study: Both acute and convalescent COVID-19 samples were obtained from the United States, Italy and Spain. T cells, B-cell-depleted T cells, or PBMCs supplied cDNA or gDNA.

Sequencing used immunoSEQ multiplex PCR; TCRdb keeps in-frame clones, though not all of them. The table lists 270,000 or so clones, roughly 84% of them singletons. V gave up 2 bases and J gave up 3 bases; unmatched junction bases: 7. The V gene's germline CDR1 is SGHRS and CDR2 YFSETQ. The CDR3 is 16 residues long. Sequencing was done on a sample of peripheral blood. The source of this sequence is a woman younger than 30 with acute or convalescent COVID-19. The chain is built from TRBV5-1 and TRBJ1-5, with 8 bases fitting TRBD1. CDR3: CASSLGGTGDNQPQHF. The CDR3 DNA is TGCGCCAGCAGCTTAGGCGGGACAGGAGACAATCAGCCCCAGCATTTT.